This entry is about one T cell receptor beta chain. The sample comes from a study of blood T cell repertoires in COVID-19. Across the whole study: COVID-19 samples, acute and convalescent, were from the United States, Italy and Spain. Sources were T cells, B-cell-depleted T cells, or PBMCs; the material itself was cDNA or gDNA.

The CDR3 totals 15 residues. Germline lookup yields CDR1 SGDLS and CDR2 YYNGEE. The germline V and J ends were trimmed by 4 bases and 2 bases, with 15 bases remaining between them. Clones were sequenced by immunoSEQ multiplex PCR, and TCRdb holds only the in-frame ones, with some missing. The sample lists about 190,000 clones, roughly 81% occurring once. This chain uses TRBV9 with TRBJ2-5, with D tentatively TRBD2 (6 bases). This receptor was obtained from a woman in her 70s with active or convalescent COVID-19. Sequenced: peripheral blood. CDR3: CASSPEGLLQETQYF. Written as DNA, the CDR3 is TGTGCCAGCAGCCCAGAGGGACTCCTGCAAGAGACCCAGTACTTC.